This TCR beta chain was documented in a study of T cells in Graves' hyperthyroidism and ophthalmopathy. This clonotype has ten or more counts. As yet, its antigen is unknown. Among the patients, aged 18 to 65, hyperthyroidism was newly diagnosed and had lasted under 2 months. TCR beta CDR3 sequences were amplified from RNA transcripts. The TCR CDR3 was amplified in a first-round RT-PCR using the HTBI primer set. In TCRdb, the multiplex PCR reads were re-called with MiXCR into one record per CDR3 protein. The sample has about 350,000 distinct CDR3 sequences, about a sixth seen once. Findings and caveats of the study: Ophthalmopathy got predicted by the model a median about six months before its onset.

Sequencing used blood. This TCR derives from a young woman with Graves' hyperthyroidism that later progressed to Graves' ophthalmopathy.

This CDR3 is CASSQVPGTYEQYF. CDR3 coding DNA: TGTGCCAGCAGCCAAGTACCAGGGACCTACGAGCAGTACTTC. This chain uses TRBV4-2 with TRBJ2-7; D is possibly TRBD1 (5 bases). The V gene lost 1 base and the J gene lost 2 bases, with 9 bases spanning the gap. Germline V gene lookup returns CDR1 LGHNA and CDR2 YNFKEQ. This CDR3 spans 14 amino acids.